This T cell receptor (beta chain) was sequenced during a study of T cells after yellow fever vaccination. Trimming stripped 5 bases from V and 8 bases from J, with 19 bases between. CDR3 size: 15 residues. Germline V gene data show CDR1 as SGHTA and CDR2 as FQGNSA. 5'RACE template switching added a universal primer site and UMIs to TCR cDNA. Via MiXCR, TCRdb re-called the 5' RACE reads, giving one row per CDR3 protein. The table has approximately 250,000 distinct CDR3 sequences, 5.2% seen once. Study-wide points: The booster response re-showed most primary clones: 95% to 96% CD4, more than 80% CD8. Researchers report a weaker secondary response that nonetheless peaked faster, day 5 versus 15. CD4 and CD8 compartments shared a small share of clonotypes.

This clonotype was recorded at least ten times. Its specificity is not known. The material was CD4+ T cells sorted from PBMCs, obtained on the day of the yellow fever booster vaccination. The V call is TRBV7-2, the J call TRBJ2-1; D perhaps matches TRBD2 (6 bases). The TCR sequence derives from a man aged 18 to 30 who received the YFV17D yellow fever vaccine. The CDR3 here is CASSPGVARADEQFF. The CDR3 bases are TGTGCCAGCAGCCCGGGGGTTGCTCGCGCCGATGAGCAGTTCTTC.